This T cell receptor (beta chain) is from a study of blood T cell repertoires in COVID-19. The overall study: Acute and convalescent COVID-19 samples came from the United States, Italy and Spain. Sources were T cells, B-cell-depleted T cells, or PBMCs; the material itself was cDNA or gDNA.

V was shortened by 7 bases and J by 3 bases, with 16 bases between the two germline ends. This CDR3 has 15 residues. CDR1 and CDR2 from the germline V gene are LNHDA and SQIVND (reference sequence). Original processing notes: From reference gene primer amplification, estimates of nucleated cell counts were derived. Assay: immunoSEQ multiplex PCR; the TCRdb copy retains only in-frame clones and omits some. D and trimming come from the DNA, and the V and J calls and clone size come from that table. The sample records under 150,000 clones, roughly 79% being singletons. Only one count was recorded for this clone.

Sequenced input: peripheral blood. The TCR originated in a man aged 65 to 79 with active or convalescent COVID-19. The chain has TRBV19 and TRBJ1-3; a possible D gene is TRBD1 (6 bases). This chain's CDR3 is CASTKTGTSGNTIYF. CDR3 coding DNA: TGTGCCAGTACCAAAACCGGGACAAGTGGAAACACCATATATTTT.